The 2 T cell receptor beta chains given below trace back to one sample, sequenced in a study of OX40 agonist ivuxolimab in advanced cancers. Libraries were prepared through the immunoSEQ multiplex PCR assay. Sourced from immuneACCESS, this table was stored by TCRdb with only in-frame sequences that have V and J called. A share of the clones is absent; for the studies checked, an unresolved V gene accounts for under half, and the remainder has no known explanation. For this sample there are around 50,000 clones; 89% appear just once. The ten most abundant clones make up roughly 12% of the sample. This material consisted of CD4+ or CD8+ T cells sorted from blood, taken in a trial of the OX40 agonist ivuxolimab. The receptor source for this set is an adult with an advanced solid tumor such as melanoma, head and neck, liver or kidney cancer.

The gene calls are TRBV5-1 and TRBJ2-7; 9 bases line up with TRBD1. The CDR3 totals 15 residues. V lost 4 bases, J lost 7 bases, and 12 bases stayed unmatched. Germline lookup yields CDR1 SGHRS and CDR2 YFSETQ. CDR3 sequence reads: CASSGTLQGAREQYF. CDR3 nucleotide sequence: TGCGCCAGCAGCGGGACATTACAGGGGGCTCGGGAGCAGTACTTC.

The chain has TRBV6-1 and TRBJ1-1; the match to TRBD1 covers 7 bases. There are 11 residues in the CDR3. With V trimmed by 4 bases and J by 10 bases, 3 bases remained unmatched. CDR1 and CDR2 from the germline V gene are MNHNS and SASEGT. The CDR3 DNA follows: TGTGCCAGCAGTGGGAACAGGGGAGCTTTCTTT. Its translation is CASSGNRGAFF.